This TCR beta chain emerged from a study of siplizumab effects on memory and regulatory T cells. Notes on the study in general: Controls showed an average of around 26% Treg-derived mappable alloreactive CD4+ clones, while siplizumab showed about 69%.

A word on this clone: The antigen remains undetermined.

This CDR3 comprises 16 residues. V dropped 5 bases and J dropped 5; count of bases not matched to a gene: 6. Germline CDR1 SGHTA, CDR2 FQGNSA. Generated by immunoSEQ multiplex PCR, the TCRdb table keeps only in-frame clones and is missing some. The table lists fewer than 120,000 clones, just under 95% of them singletons, with about 1.5% in the top ten. This sequence was found in a human donor in good health. The V call is TRBV7-2, the J call TRBJ2-1; the match to TRBD2 covers 13 bases. The material sequenced was CD4+ T cells sorted from blood. CDR3 DNA: TGTGCCAGCAGCGGAACTAGCGGGGGGGGCGACAATGAGCAGTTCTTC. This encodes CASSGTSGGGDNEQFF.